This paragraph reports one TCR beta chain. The target of this receptor is not known. The sample holds no much larger clone one base away, and base qualities are not on file. Patients with a history of autoimmune disease or receiving systemic immunosuppression were excluded from the trial. Peripheral blood for TCR sequencing was collected from all dose cohorts at baseline, on cycle 4 day 1, and on cycle 7 day 1. Samples were obtained from an open-label, multicenter, first-in-human phase I dose-escalation trial of ivuxolimab. The trial enrolled adults with locally advanced or metastatic head and neck squamous cell, hepatocellular, melanoma or renal cell carcinoma. Before TCR sequencing, CD4+ and CD8+ T cells were separately sorted from peripheral blood. The data were obtained in a study of OX40 agonist ivuxolimab in advanced cancers. With respect to the entire study: Ivuxolimab, which targeted the costimulatory receptor OX40 (CD134), was an agonistic, fully human IgG2 monoclonal antibody. Patients were allowed to have had prior anti-PD-1, anti-PD-L1 or anti-CTLA-4 therapy, and more than 30% of the dose-escalation patients had previously received checkpoint inhibitors. Intravenous ivuxolimab was administered to patients every 2 weeks at six dose levels: 0.01, 0.1, 0.3, 1.5, 3 and 10 mg/kg. Among the approximately 50 dose-escalation patients, 19 had hepatocellular carcinoma, about 15 melanoma, 9 renal cell carcinoma and 9 head and neck cancer. The paper covers the monotherapy dose-escalation part of the phase I ivuxolimab trial, which included N of about 50 patients. Peripheral TCRbeta sequencing was intended to test whether TCR sequence diversity was altered and clonal T-cell expansion was caused by ivuxolimab. The dose-escalation cohort was about 87% male with a mean age of around 62 years, ranging from about 20 to 80. Three dose-escalation patients achieved partial responses, one with hepatocellular carcinoma and two with cutaneous melanoma.

Genomic DNA was extracted from sorted cells for sequencing of the TCRbeta CDR3 region. The immunoSEQ Assay was used to sequence the TCRbeta CDR3 regions. In TCRdb, the immuneACCESS table is reduced to in-frame sequences with V and J assigned. These tables do not hold every clone; where another copy was compared, an unresolved V gene accounts for under half, and the others remain unexplained. The sample profile shows roughly 48,000 clones; 87% of them were found once. Around a tenth of the sample rests with the top ten. What the work shows at the level of the full study, not this receptor alone: Clonal expansion of both CD4+ and CD8+ blood T cells was observed from baseline to week 6 at doses 0.1 to 3.0 mg/kg. Which antigens the clonally expanded peripheral T cells were specific for was not determined. Low levels of normalized T-cell clonal expansion were also seen in some nonresponding patients. After ivuxolimab, CD8+ T cells had more expanded clones than CD4+ T cells on average. In the 0.1-3.0 mg/kg groups, partial responders had among the lowest normalized peripheral clonal expansion, particularly in CD8+ T cells.

The CDR3 covers 13 residues, taking in both the cysteine and the phenylalanine. The CDR3 DNA has 39 bases and is translated from base 1. Reading the germline V gene gives CDR1 MNHEY and CDR2 SVGAGI. Trimming costs V 3 bases and J 7 bases, and their ends lie 10 bases apart. The TCR sequence derives from an adult with an advanced solid tumor such as melanoma, head and neck, liver or kidney cancer. The rearrangement combines TRBV6-5 with TRBJ1-5; no D gene can be assigned with confidence. The sample was CD4+ or CD8+ T cells sorted from blood, taken in a trial of the OX40 agonist ivuxolimab. The CDR3 has the sequence CASSYVPEQPQHF. The DNA sequence reads TGTGCCAGCAGTTATGTTCCCGAACAGCCCCAGCATTTT.